These 13 T cell receptor beta chains were all obtained from the same sample, sequenced in a study of technical replicates of blood from a few donors. The data were produced by immunoSEQ multiplex PCR, yet TCRdb's version contains in-frame clones alone and is incomplete. The data show approximately 50,000 clones, with roughly 94% seen just once and around 0.21% held by the top ten. Material for sequencing was T cells isolated from PBMCs. All receptors derive from a human donor in good health.

The chain has TRBV7-2 and TRBJ1-1, with D possibly TRBD1 on 6 matching bases. The CDR3 consists of 13 residues. Trimming pared 9 bases from V and 5 bases from J, leaving 16 bases between. Per the germline V gene, CDR1 is SGHTA and CDR2 is FQGNSA. In DNA, the CDR3 is TGTGCCAGACCTAAGAGGGGGAGTACTGAAGCTTTCTTT. Protein sequence: CARPKRGSTEAFF.

This clone showed up just once. J is TRBJ2-7 and V is TRBV10-1, with 7 bases aligning to TRBD1. With 2 bases clipped from V and 2 bases from J, the junction kept 6 bases outside the gene matches. Germline V CDR1 and CDR2: WNHNN, SYGVQD (reference sequence). The CDR3 loop spans 15 amino acids. The CDR3 region has the DNA TGCGCCAGCAGTGAGCTGACAGGGAACGCCTACGAGCAGTACTTC. Translated, it gives CASSELTGNAYEQYF.

The gene calls are TRBV7-9 and TRBJ1-2, with TRBD1 matching 8 bases. V was clipped by 5 bases and J by 2 bases; unmatched bases: 7. Germline CDR1 SEHNR, CDR2 FQNEAQ (reference sequence). This CDR3 is 15 amino acids long. The CDR3 DNA reads TGTGCCAGCAGCGCAGGACAGGGCATGAACTATGGCTACACCTTC. Translated, it gives CASSAGQGMNYGYTF.

The chain joins TRBV5-1 to TRBJ1-5; 8 nucleotides match TRBD1. The CDR3 sequence is 15 residues long. Germline loops: CDR1 SGHRS, CDR2 YFSETQ. V gave up 2 bases and J gave up 3 bases; unmatched junction bases: 4. CDR3 loop: CASSFGQGPNQPQHF. As DNA, the CDR3 is TGCGCCAGCAGCTTCGGACAGGGACCCAATCAGCCCCAGCATTTT.

The chain uses TRBV5-4 and TRBJ2-7; TRBD2 matches at 9 bases. The CDR3 runs to 15 residues. Germline V gene lookup returns CDR1 SGHNT and CDR2 YYREEE (reference sequence). V was clipped by 0 bases and J by 6 bases; unmatched bases: 7. The CDR3 region is CASSLEAGGWREQYF. CDR3 nucleotide sequence: TGTGCCAGCAGCTTGGAGGCGGGGGGGTGGCGCGAGCAGTACTTC.

This chain uses TRBV19 with TRBJ1-3; 9 positions agree with TRBD1. In germline, CDR1 is LNHDA, CDR2 SQIVND (reference sequence). This CDR3 is 17 amino acids long. V trimming: 5 bases; J trimming: 0 bases; junction bases outside the gene matches: 8. The CDR3 sequence: CASSLWDRVSSGNTIYF. The DNA for the CDR3 is TGTGCCAGTAGTCTATGGGACAGGGTAAGCTCTGGAAACACCATATATTTT.

This sequence joins TRBV18 and TRBJ2-1; possibly TRBD1 for D (6 bases). The CDR3 sequence is 17 residues long. Germline CDR1 KGHSH, CDR2 LQKENI. V gave up 5 bases and J gave up 0 bases, with 17 bases separating them. CDR3 loop: CASSTRDTRSSYNEQFF. The CDR3 nucleotides read TGTGCCAGCTCAACGAGGGACACCAGGAGCTCCTACAATGAGCAGTTCTTC.

The chain combines TRBV11-3 with TRBJ1-1; a weak D match, TRBD1 (5 bases). This CDR3 is 14 amino acids long. Germline V gene sequence: CDR1 SGHNT, CDR2 YENEEA. With 7 bases removed from V and 0 bases from J, the gap between germline ends came to 12 bases. CDR3 nucleotide sequence: TGTGCCAGCAACAAAGCGGGGCTGAACACTGAAGCTTTCTTT. Amino acid sequence: CASNKAGLNTEAFF.

The gene calls are TRBV7-9 and TRBJ2-7; TRBD2 aligns across 8 bases. CDR1 and CDR2 from the germline V gene are SEHNR and FQNEAQ (reference sequence). V lost 5 bases, J lost 1 base, and 7 bases stayed unmatched. The CDR3 has 15 residues. CDR3 protein: CASSVLAGGSYEQYF. The CDR3 DNA is TGTGCCAGCAGCGTACTGGCGGGGGGATCCTACGAGCAGTACTTC.

The chain combines TRBV7-9 with TRBJ1-5, with unresolved D. The V end was cut by 3 bases, the J end by 6 bases, with 12 bases between. The CDR3 length is 14 residues. Germline values: CDR1 SEHNR, CDR2 FQNEAQ (reference sequence). The CDR3 DNA sequence: TGTGCCAGCAGCTTGGCAGGTTACGCTCAGCCCCAGCATTTT. Its translation: CASSLAGYAQPQHF. The complete variable domain, with remaining parts taken from reference TRBV7-9 and TRBJ1-5, reads DTGVSQNPRHKITKRGQNVTFRCDPISEHNRLYWYRQTLGQGPEFLTYFQNEAQLEKSRLLSDRFSAERPKGSFSTLEIQRTEQGDSAMYLCASSLAGYAQPQHFGDGTRLSIL.

The V and J genes are TRBV5-1 and TRBJ2-7; D possibly corresponds to TRBD1 (6 bases). The CDR3 is 14 residues long. Germline V lookup: CDR1 SGHRS, CDR2 YFSETQ. The germline V and J ends were trimmed by 2 bases and 4 bases, with 13 bases remaining between them. The CDR3 nucleotides read TGCGCCAGCAGCTTTTGGCCAGGGGAGTACGAGCAGTACTTC. It yields the protein CASSFWPGEYEQYF.

The chain combines TRBV9 with TRBJ1-2, with TRBD1 matching over 9 bases. Germline CDR1 is SGDLS and CDR2 is YYNGEE. The CDR3 sequence is 14 residues long. The trim removed 5 bases at V and 6 bases at J, leaving 8 bases unmatched. The chain's CDR3 is CASRTTGGYHGYTF. DNA for the CDR3: TGTGCCAGCAGAACAACAGGGGGCTATCATGGCTACACCTTC.

The chain couples TRBV5-1 to TRBJ2-7, with D maybe TRBD2 (6 bases). Trimming took off 0 bases at V and 6 bases at J, with 16 bases between the two ends. There are 15 residues in the CDR3. The V gene's germline CDR1 is SGHRS and CDR2 YFSETQ. The CDR3 region has the DNA TGCGCCAGCAGCTTGGATCGGGGGAAGTGGGGCGAGCAGTACTTC. It translates to CASSLDRGKWGEQYF.